This T cell receptor (beta chain) is drawn from a study of blood T cell repertoires in COVID-19. Assay: immunoSEQ multiplex PCR; the TCRdb copy retains only in-frame clones and omits some. The sample includes over 200,000 clones, approximately 90% of them seen just once. The V and J ends lost 2 bases and 7 bases respectively, with 17 bases between them. The CDR3 is made up of 16 amino acids. Germline-derived CDR1 and CDR2 are MNHEY and SMNVEV (reference sequence). The specimen was peripheral blood. This TCR was recovered from a man under 40 with COVID-19, enrolled during active disease. V is TRBV27 and J is TRBJ1-4; D call uncertain. The CDR3 spells CASSLDPRGGGEKLFF. As DNA, the CDR3 is TGTGCCAGCAGTTTAGACCCCCGGGGTGGAGGTGAAAAACTGTTTTTT.